Listed below are T cell receptor beta chains from one sample, sequenced in a study of control samples from healthy donors and cancer patients. The method was immunoSEQ multiplex PCR; TCRdb's version includes in-frame clones alone and lacks a portion of them. The table records about 190,000 clones, around 90% of them present only once. The sample comprised blood. All receptors derive from a man aged 25 to 45 in good health. CDR3s include the opening cysteine and the closing phenylalanine or tryptophan. D genes are given only for firm matches. Part of the rows lack a size; the others show once, few, many or a class for expanded clones.

. TRBJ2-7 . TRBV23-1 TGCGCCAGCCGCCGTAACGAGCAGTACTTC CASRRNEQYF
. TRBJ1-5 . TRBV14 TGTGCCAGCAGCCAAGAGGGGAGCCAGCCCCAGCATTTT CASSQEGSQPQHF
TRBD1 TRBJ1-2 . TRBV12-5 TGTGCTAGTGCCCAGGGGGGCTATGGCTACACCTTC CASAQGGYGYTF
. TRBJ2-7 . TRBV3-1/TRBV3-2 TGTGCCAGCAGCCAATTGGACAGAGACTACGAGCAGTACTTC CASSQLDRDYEQYF
. TRBJ1-5 . TRBV7-9 TGTGCCAGCAGCTTAGATAATCAGCCCCAGCATTTT CASSLDNQPQHF
. TRBJ1-5 . TRBV6-1 TGTGCCAGCAGTGAACATATGGCAATGGATCAGCCCCAGCATTTT CASSEHMAMDQPQHF
. TRBJ1-2 . TRBV12-3/TRBV12-4 TGTGCCAGCAGTATAGACGGCAACTATGGCTACACCTTC CASSIDGNYGYTF
TRBD1 TRBJ1-1 . TRBV18 TGTGCCAGCTCACCATCGACAGGGGGAACTGAAGCTTTCTTT CASSPSTGGTEAFF
TRBD1 TRBJ2-1 . TRBV7-2 TGTGCCAGCAGCTTAGAGGGGGCCCTCACCTACAATGAGCAGTTCTTC CASSLEGALTYNEQFF
TRBD1 TRBJ2-2 . TRBV27 TGTGCCAGCAGTACCCGGGACAGGGGATTAACCGGGGAGCTGTTTTTT CASSTRDRGLTGELFF
. TRBJ2-2 . TRBV9 TGTGCCAGCAGCGTAGGGTCCGAGGCCAACACCGGGGAGCTGTTTTTT CASSVGSEANTGELFF
TRBD1 TRBJ1-2 . TRBV5-1 TGCGCCAGCAGCTTGGGAACAGGGGGCGCGATGGTAGTTGGCTACACCTTC CASSLGTGGAMVVGYTF
. TRBJ1-5 . TRBV7-9 TGTGCCAGCAGCTGGGGGGTCGGGGCATCTCAGCCCCAGCATTTT CASSWGVGASQPQHF
. TRBJ2-6 . TRBV11-2 TGTGCCAGCAGCTTAGGACATGGGGCCAACGTCCTGACTTTC CASSLGHGANVLTF
TRBD2 TRBJ2-1 . TRBV7-2 TGTGCCAGCAGCCCAAGCGGGACTTACAATGAGCAGTTCTTC CASSPSGTYNEQFF
. TRBJ2-6 . TRBV6-4 TGTGCCAGCAGTGGAGACAGCTCTGGGGCCAACGTCCTGACTTTC CASSGDSSGANVLTF
TRBD1 TRBJ2-3 once TRBV7-3 TGTGCCAGCAGCCCGCGGGACAGGGAAACAGATACGCAGTATTTT CASSPRDRETDTQYF
TRBD2 TRBJ2-1 . TRBV30 TGTGCCTGGAATTTAGCGGGGGGGCCCAATGAGCAGTTCTTC CAWNLAGGPNEQFF
. TRBJ2-3 . TRBV11-2 TGTGCCAGCAGCCCCACCAGGGGGGGCACAGATACGCAGTATTTT CASSPTRGGTDTQYF
. TRBJ1-2 . TRBV28 TGTGCCACCCGTCTACCCGGCTATGGCTACACCTTC CATRLPGYGYTF
TRBD1 TRBJ1-3 . TRBV27 TGTGCCAGCAGTTTATCCGGGACAGGGGGTGGAAACACCATATATTTT CASSLSGTGGGNTIYF
TRBD2 TRBJ2-1 . TRBV19 TGTGCCAGTAGTATCGGGACTAGCGGGGGGCCCAGTGAGCAGTTCTTC CASSIGTSGGPSEQFF
TRBD1 TRBJ1-6 . TRBV18 TGTGCCAGCTCTAAAGGACAGGGGAATAATTCACCCCTCCACTTT CASSKGQGNNSPLHF
. TRBJ2-4 once TRBV15 TGTGCCACCTCGGAAATCAGGGCGGAAAAAAACATTCAGTACTTC CATSEIRAEKNIQYF
. TRBJ1-2 . TRBV7-2 TGTGCCAGCAGCTTAGAATGGGGGGCGGACTACTATGGCTACACCTTC CASSLEWGADYYGYTF
. TRBJ1-2 . TRBV12-5 TGTGCTAGTGGAACAGGGTTACTTCTTATGAGCTTC CASGTGLLLMSF
. TRBJ2-7 . TRBV28 TGTGCCAGCAGTTTACACGGTGGACCCCTCGAGCAGTACTTC CASSLHGGPLEQYF
. TRBJ2-1 . TRBV11-2 TGTGCCAGCAGCCTTTTAAGTGGGGGCTCGGAAAATGAGCAGTTCTTC CASSLLSGGSENEQFF
TRBD1 TRBJ1-5 . TRBV7-2 TGTGCCAGCAGCTTAGTCGCCCAGGGGGGGGGCAATCAGCCCCAGCATTTT CASSLVAQGGGNQPQHF
. TRBJ1-1 . TRBV27 TGTGCCAGCAGACCGGGACATCCGAACACTGAAGCTTTCTTT CASRPGHPNTEAFF
. TRBJ2-1 . TRBV6-2/TRBV6-3 TGTGCCAGCAGTTACTCCACGGACAGTCACAATGAGCAGTTCTTC CASSYSTDSHNEQFF
. TRBJ1-1 . TRBV19 TGTGCCAGTAGTATATACCTCGCGACTGAAGCTTTCTTT CASSIYLATEAFF
TRBD1 TRBJ1-1 few TRBV18 TGTGCCAGCTCTCAAGGGACAGGGGGATTGAACACTGAAGCTTTCTTT CASSQGTGGLNTEAFF